This T cell receptor beta chain was recovered during a study of T cells in localized non-small cell lung cancer. General observations from the study: Appearance in adjacent lung was seen for a median about 60 of the top 100 tumor clones.

Clones were read by immunoSEQ multiplex PCR, and TCRdb kept only the in-frame ones, dropping some. The data hold 55,000 to 65,000 clones, with about 89% observed a single time. For this clone: The antigen remains undetermined.

Unmatched junction bases numbered 11, after V lost 8 bases and J lost 7 bases. Germline V gives CDR1 GTSNPN, CDR2 SVGIG (reference sequence). The CDR3 spans 13 residues. Here the sequenced sample was peripheral blood, taken before any cancer treatment. The TCR originated in a man aged 35-75 years with stage I lung adenocarcinoma. The rearrangement links TRBV30 to TRBJ1-2, with 9 bases fitting TRBD1. Written as DNA, the CDR3 is TGTGCCCTTCGGGACAGGGTAACGGCTGGCTACACCTTC. Translated, it gives CALRDRVTAGYTF.